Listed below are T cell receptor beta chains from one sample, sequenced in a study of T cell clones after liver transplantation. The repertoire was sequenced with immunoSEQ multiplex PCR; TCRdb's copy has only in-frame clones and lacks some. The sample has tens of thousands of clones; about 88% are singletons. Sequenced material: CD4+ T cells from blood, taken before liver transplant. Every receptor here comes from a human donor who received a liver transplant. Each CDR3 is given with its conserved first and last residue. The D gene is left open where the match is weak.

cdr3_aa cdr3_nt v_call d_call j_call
CAWSVGETQYF TGTGCCTGGAGTGTAGGTGAGACCCAGTACTTC TRBV30 . TRBJ2-5
CASSPQGVELFF TGTGCCAGCAGCCCACAGGGCGTGGAGCTGTTTTTT TRBV7-9 . TRBJ2-2
CASSPQVNTEAFF TGTGCCAGCAGCCCACAGGTGAACACTGAAGCTTTCTTT TRBV4-2 . TRBJ1-1
CASSLKGYNEQFF TGTGCCAGCAGTTTAAAAGGTTACAATGAGCAGTTCTTC TRBV27 . TRBJ2-1
CASSLGSGWGNTIYF TGCGCCAGCAGCTTGGGATCCGGGTGGGGAAACACCATATATTTT TRBV5-1 . TRBJ1-3
CSVLFGLAGGTDTQYF TGCAGCGTCCTGTTCGGACTAGCGGGAGGCACAGATACGCAGTATTTT TRBV29-1 TRBD2 TRBJ2-3
CASGGRNEKLFF TGTGCCAGCGGTGGTCGCAATGAAAAACTGTTTTTT TRBV4-2 . TRBJ1-4
CASSPLQGRWTEAFF TGTGCCAGCTCACCGCTTCAGGGGCGGTGGACTGAAGCTTTCTTT TRBV18 . TRBJ1-1
CASSDRRQETQYF TGCGCCAGCAGTGATCGTCGGCAAGAGACCCAGTACTTC TRBV10-2 . TRBJ2-5
CASSLTPQGRGWETQYF TGTGCCAGCAGCTTAACCCCCCAGGGAAGGGGCTGGGAGACCCAGTACTTC TRBV7-2 . TRBJ2-5
CASSGTGVDTQYF TGTGCCAGCAGTGGGACAGGGGTAGATACGCAGTATTTT TRBV6-4 TRBD1 TRBJ2-3
CASSSGRTNYGYTF TGTGCCAGCAGTTCCGGCAGGACTAACTATGGCTACACCTTC TRBV28 . TRBJ1-2
CASRDRGRVYEQYF TGTGCCAGCAGAGACAGGGGGCGCGTATACGAGCAGTACTTC TRBV28 TRBD1 TRBJ2-7
CASKSGQMNTEAFF TGTGCCAGCAAATCGGGACAAATGAACACTGAAGCTTTCTTT TRBV2 . TRBJ1-1
CASSLVWGAEEQFF TGTGCCAGCAGCTTAGTTTGGGGGGCAGAAGAGCAGTTCTTC TRBV7-9 . TRBJ2-1
CSVDAGDRGYGYTF TGCAGCGTTGATGCGGGGGACAGGGGCTATGGCTACACCTTC TRBV29-1 TRBD1 TRBJ1-2